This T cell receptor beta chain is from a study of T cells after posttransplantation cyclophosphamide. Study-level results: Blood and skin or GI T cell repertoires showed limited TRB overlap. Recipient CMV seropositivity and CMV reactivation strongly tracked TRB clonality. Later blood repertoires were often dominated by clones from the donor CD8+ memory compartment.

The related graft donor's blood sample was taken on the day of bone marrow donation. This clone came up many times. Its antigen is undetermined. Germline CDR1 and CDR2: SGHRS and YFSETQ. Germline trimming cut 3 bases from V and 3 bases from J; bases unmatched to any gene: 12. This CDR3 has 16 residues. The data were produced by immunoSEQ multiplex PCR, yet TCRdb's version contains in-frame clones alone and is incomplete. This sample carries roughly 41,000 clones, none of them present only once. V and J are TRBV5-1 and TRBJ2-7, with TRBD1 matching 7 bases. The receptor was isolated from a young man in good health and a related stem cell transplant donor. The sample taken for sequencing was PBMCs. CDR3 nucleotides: TGCGCCAGCAGCTGGGACCCGACAGGGTGGAGCTACGAGCAGTACTTC. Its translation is CASSWDPTGWSYEQYF.